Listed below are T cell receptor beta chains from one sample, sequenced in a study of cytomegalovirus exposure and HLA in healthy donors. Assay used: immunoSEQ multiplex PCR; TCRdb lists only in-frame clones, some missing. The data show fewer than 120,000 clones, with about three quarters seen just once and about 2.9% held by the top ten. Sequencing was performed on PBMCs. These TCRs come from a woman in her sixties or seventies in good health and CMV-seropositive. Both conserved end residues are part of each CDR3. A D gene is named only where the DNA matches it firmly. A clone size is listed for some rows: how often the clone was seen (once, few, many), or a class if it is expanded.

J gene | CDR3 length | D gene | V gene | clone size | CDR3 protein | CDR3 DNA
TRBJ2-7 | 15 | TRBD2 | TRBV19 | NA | CASSRTSGSLDEQYF | TGTGCCAGTAGTCGAACTAGCGGGAGTCTCGACGAGCAGTACTTC
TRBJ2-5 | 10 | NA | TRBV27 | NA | CEAGPETQYF | TGCGAGGCAGGGCCTGAGACCCAGTACTTC
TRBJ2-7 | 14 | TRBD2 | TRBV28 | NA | CASSPSTSGYEQYF | TGTGCCAGCAGTCCCTCGACTAGCGGCTACGAGCAGTACTTC
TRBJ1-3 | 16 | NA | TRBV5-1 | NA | CASSLDFGSSGNTIYF | TGCGCCAGCAGCTTGGATTTCGGTAGCTCTGGAAACACCATATATTTT
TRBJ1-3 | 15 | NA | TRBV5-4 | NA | CASSLGPRSGNTIYF | TGTGCCAGCAGCTTGGGCCCGCGCTCTGGAAACACCATATATTTT
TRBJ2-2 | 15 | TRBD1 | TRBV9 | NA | CASSPWTGATGELFF | TGTGCCAGCAGCCCGTGGACAGGGGCCACCGGGGAGCTGTTTTTT
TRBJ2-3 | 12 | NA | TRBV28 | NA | CASSLSFSEAFF | TGTGCCAGCAGTTTATCCTTTTCCGAGGCTTTTTTT
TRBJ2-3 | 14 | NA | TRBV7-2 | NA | CASSLEILEGTQYF | TGTGCCAGCAGCTTAGAGATTCTGGAGGGTACGCAGTATTTT
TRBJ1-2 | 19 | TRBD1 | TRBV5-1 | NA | CASSLVLWDRGISNYGYTF | TGCGCCAGCAGCTTGGTATTGTGGGACAGGGGGATTTCGAACTATGGCTACACCTTC
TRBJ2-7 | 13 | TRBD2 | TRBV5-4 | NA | CASSLERDYEQYF | TGTGCCAGCAGCTTGGAGCGGGACTACGAGCAGTACTTC
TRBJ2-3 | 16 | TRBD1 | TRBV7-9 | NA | CASSLAGDRGTDTQYF | TGTGCCAGCAGCTTAGCAGGAGACAGGGGCACAGATACGCAGTATTTT
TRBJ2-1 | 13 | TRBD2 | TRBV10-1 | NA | CASSEREGFEQFF | TGCGCCAGCAGTGAGCGGGAGGGTTTTGAGCAGTTCTTC
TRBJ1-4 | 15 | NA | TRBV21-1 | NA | CASSKLRRGGEKLFF | TGTGCCAGCAGCAAGCTAAGGAGGGGAGGTGAAAAACTGTTTTTT
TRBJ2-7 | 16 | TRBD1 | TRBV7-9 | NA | CASSLAGTGFPYEQYF | TGTGCCAGCAGCTTAGCCGGGACAGGATTTCCCTACGAGCAGTACTTC
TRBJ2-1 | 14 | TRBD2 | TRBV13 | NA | CASSLRAGGGEQFF | TGTGCCAGCAGCTTAAGGGCGGGAGGGGGCGAGCAGTTCTTC
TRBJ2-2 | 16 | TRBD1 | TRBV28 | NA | CASSVGTGGNTGELFF | TGTGCCAGCAGTGTCGGGACAGGGGGGAACACCGGGGAGCTGTTTTTT
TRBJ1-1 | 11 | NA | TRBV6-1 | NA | CASYHTEEAFF | TGTGCCAGCTACCACACGGAGGAAGCTTTCTTT
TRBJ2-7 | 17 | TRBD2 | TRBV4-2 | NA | CASSQLISAGESYEQYF | TGTGCCAGCAGCCAATTGATCTCGGCGGGGGAGTCCTACGAGCAGTACTTC
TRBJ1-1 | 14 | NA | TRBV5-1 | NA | CASSLARLNTEAFF | TGCGCCAGCAGCTTGGCCAGATTGAACACTGAAGCTTTCTTT
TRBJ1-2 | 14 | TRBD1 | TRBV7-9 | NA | CASSPQGPNYGYTF | TGTGCCAGCAGCCCACAGGGGCCGAACTATGGCTACACCTTC
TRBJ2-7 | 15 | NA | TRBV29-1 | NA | CSVELPTGSVLEQYF | TGCAGCGTTGAACTCCCCACAGGGTCCGTCCTCGAGCAGTACTTC
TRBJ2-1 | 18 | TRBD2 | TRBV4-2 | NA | CASSQVSVAGGPGNEQFF | TGTGCCAGCAGCCAAGTTTCGGTAGCGGGAGGGCCGGGCAATGAGCAGTTCTTC
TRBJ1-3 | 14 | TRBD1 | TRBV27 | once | CASSLDRGVDTIYF | TGTGCCAGCAGTTTGGACAGGGGGGTCGACACCATATATTTT
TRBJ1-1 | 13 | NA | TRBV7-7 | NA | CASSLAQGAEAFF | TGTGCTAGCAGCTTAGCACAGGGCGCTGAAGCTTTCTTT
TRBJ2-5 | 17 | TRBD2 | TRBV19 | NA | CASSIGASGSSQETQYF | TGTGCCAGTAGTATAGGGGCTAGCGGGAGTTCCCAAGAGACCCAGTACTTC
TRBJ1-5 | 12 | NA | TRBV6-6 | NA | CASSYLNQPQHF | TGTGCCAGCAGTTACTTAAATCAGCCCCAGCATTTT
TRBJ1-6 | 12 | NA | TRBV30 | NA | CAWRAGYQPLHF | TGTGCCTGGAGGGCAGGGTATCAACCCCTCCACTTT
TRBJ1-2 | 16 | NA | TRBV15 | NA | CATTPNRQMAGFGYTF | TGTGCCACCACACCGAACCGACAGATGGCTGGCTTTGGCTACACCTTC
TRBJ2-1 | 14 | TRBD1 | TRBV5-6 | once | CASSLRQGDNEQFF | TGTGCCAGCAGCTTGAGACAGGGTGACAATGAGCAGTTCTTC
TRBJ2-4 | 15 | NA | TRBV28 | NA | CASSLQGIDRDIQYF | TGTGCCAGCAGTTTACAGGGGATAGACCGGGACATTCAGTACTTC
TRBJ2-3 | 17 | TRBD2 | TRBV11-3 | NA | CASSFGTSGRGPDTQYF | TGTGCCAGCAGCTTCGGGACTAGCGGGAGGGGTCCAGATACGCAGTATTTT
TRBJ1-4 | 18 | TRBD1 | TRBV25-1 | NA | CASSAPGIPGTVNEKLFF | TGTGCCAGCAGTGCCCCTGGGATCCCCGGGACAGTGAATGAAAAACTGTTTTTT
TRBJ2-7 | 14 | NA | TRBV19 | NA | CASSVTGPSYEQYF | TGTGCCAGTAGTGTAACAGGGCCTTCCTACGAGCAGTACTTC
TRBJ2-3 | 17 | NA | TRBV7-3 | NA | CASSLTRWQGSPDTQYF | TGTGCCAGCAGCTTAACGCGGTGGCAGGGGTCTCCAGATACGCAGTATTTT
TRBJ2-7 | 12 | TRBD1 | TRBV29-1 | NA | CSVEYRGGEQYF | TGCAGCGTTGAGTACAGGGGCGGGGAGCAGTACTTC
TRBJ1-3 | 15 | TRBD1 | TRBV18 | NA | CASSPGGQAGNTIYF | TGTGCCAGCTCACCGGGCGGACAGGCGGGAAACACCATATATTTT
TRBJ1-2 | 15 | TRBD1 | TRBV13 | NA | CASSTKTGGNYGYTF | TGTGCCAGCAGCACCAAGACAGGGGGGAACTATGGCTACACCTTC
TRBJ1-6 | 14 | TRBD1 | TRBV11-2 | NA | CASSLWTGNSPLHF | TGTGCCAGCAGCTTGTGGACAGGGAATTCACCCCTCCACTTT
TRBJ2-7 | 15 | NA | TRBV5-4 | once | CASSAPGARGYEQYF | TGTGCCAGCAGCGCCCCAGGAGCCCGGGGCTACGAGCAGTACTTC
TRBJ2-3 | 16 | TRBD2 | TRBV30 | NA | CAWVSTSGPPTDTQYF | TGTGCCTGGGTCTCGACTAGCGGGCCCCCCACAGATACGCAGTATTTT
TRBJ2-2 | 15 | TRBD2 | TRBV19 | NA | CASSMLAGKWGELFF | TGTGCCAGTAGTATGCTAGCGGGAAAGTGGGGGGAGCTGTTTTTT
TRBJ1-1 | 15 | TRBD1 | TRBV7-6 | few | CASSLRGQMNTEAFF | TGTGCCAGCAGCTTAAGGGGACAGATGAACACTGAAGCTTTCTTT
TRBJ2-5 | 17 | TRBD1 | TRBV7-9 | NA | CASSHADRGRGQETQYF | TGTGCCAGCAGCCACGCCGACAGGGGGCGCGGGCAAGAGACCCAGTACTTC
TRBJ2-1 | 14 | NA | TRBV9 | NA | CASSVGPVGHEQFF | TGTGCCAGCAGCGTAGGCCCTGTGGGCCATGAGCAGTTCTTC
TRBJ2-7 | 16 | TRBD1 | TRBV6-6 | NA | CASSPYPGGALGEQYF | TGTGCCAGCAGCCCTTACCCAGGGGGCGCCCTCGGGGAGCAGTACTTC
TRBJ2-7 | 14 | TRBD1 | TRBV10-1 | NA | CASSERDRLGEQYF | TGCGCCAGCAGTGAGCGGGACAGACTTGGAGAGCAGTACTTC
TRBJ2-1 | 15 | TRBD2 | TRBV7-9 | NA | CASSFGLAALNEQFF | TGTGCCAGCAGCTTCGGACTAGCGGCTTTGAATGAGCAGTTCTTC
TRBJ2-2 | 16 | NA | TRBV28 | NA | CASTYAGFRNTGELFF | TGTGCCAGCACTTATGCAGGGTTCAGGAACACCGGGGAGCTGTTTTTT
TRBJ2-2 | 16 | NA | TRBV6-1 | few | CASSEWAGRVTGELFF | TGTGCCAGCAGTGAATGGGCGGGAAGGGTGACCGGGGAGCTGTTTTTT
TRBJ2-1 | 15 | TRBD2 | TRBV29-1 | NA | CSVGFRASGSGEQFF | TGCAGCGTGGGGTTCCGGGCTAGCGGGAGCGGTGAGCAGTTCTTC
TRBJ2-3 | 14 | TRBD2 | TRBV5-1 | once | CASSRDYTQDTQYF | TGTGCCAGCAGCAGGGACTACACGCAAGATACGCAGTATTTT
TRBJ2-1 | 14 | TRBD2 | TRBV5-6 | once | CASSLGTSGNEQFF | TGTGCCAGCAGCTTAGGGACTAGCGGTAATGAGCAGTTCTTC
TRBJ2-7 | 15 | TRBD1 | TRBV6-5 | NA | CATAGTGVYSYEQYF | TGTGCCACCGCCGGGACAGGGGTTTACTCCTACGAGCAGTACTTC
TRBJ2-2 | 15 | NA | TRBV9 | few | CASSVDGVGGGELFF | TGTGCCAGCAGCGTAGACGGGGTGGGTGGAGGGGAGCTGTTTTTT
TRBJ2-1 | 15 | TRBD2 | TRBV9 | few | CASSVVASGRNEQFF | TGTGCCAGCAGCGTAGTGGCCAGCGGGAGGAATGAGCAGTTCTTC